Below, 18 T cell receptor beta chains from the same sample are listed, as sequenced in a study of Tregs in tolerant kidney transplant recipients. The assay was immunoSEQ multiplex PCR, and TCRdb's table has in-frame clones only and misses some. The table includes some 250,000 clones, roughly 80% detected once. What was sequenced was CD4+ T cells from blood. The receptors derive from a human donor in good health.

There are a few counts of this clone. This chain joins TRBV2 and TRBJ1-5; D remains ambiguous. Trimming removed 4 bases from V and 0 bases from J, with 10 bases in between. The CDR3 loop spans 15 amino acids. Per the germline V gene, CDR1 is SNHLY and CDR2 is FYNNEI. CDR3 protein: CASSVLAFSNQPQHF. For the CDR3, the DNA is TGTGCCAGCAGTGTTTTGGCCTTTAGCAATCAGCCCCAGCATTTT. Complete variable domain (other parts from reference TRBV2 and TRBJ1-5): EPEVTQTPSHQVTQMGQEVILRCVPISNHLYFYWYRQILGQKVEFLVSFYNNEISEKSEIFDDQFSVERPDGSNFTLKIRSTKLEDSAMYFCASSVLAFSNQPQHFGDGTRLSIL.

The genes are TRBV10-1 and TRBJ2-5; the match to TRBD1 covers 8 bases. Germline-derived CDR1 and CDR2 are WNHNN and SYGVQD (reference sequence). CDR3 length: 15 amino acids. J lost 3 bases, V lost 2 bases, and 5 bases had no gene match. In nucleotides, the CDR3 is TGCGCCAGCAGTGAGCCAGGACAGGGTAAAGAGACCCAGTACTTC. It encodes CASSEPGQGKETQYF.

V and J are TRBV15 and TRBJ1-5, with a weak D call TRBD1 (6 bases). V was trimmed by 1 base and J by 0 bases, leaving 7 bases between them. The CDR3 has 15 amino acids. Germline CDR1 LNHNV, CDR2 YYDKDF (reference sequence). CDR3 sequence reads: CATSRGTDSNQPQHF. The CDR3, as DNA: TGTGCCACCAGCAGAGGGACAGATAGCAATCAGCCCCAGCATTTT.

This clone was picked up one time. V gene TRBV2 combines with J gene TRBJ1-1, with unresolved D. V shed 1 base and J shed 4 bases, with 10 bases lying between them. This CDR3 has 14 residues. In germline, CDR1 is SNHLY, CDR2 FYNNEI. The CDR3 DNA is TGTGCCAGCAGTGAAGACGGGGTATTCACTGAAGCTTTCTTT. Amino acids: CASSEDGVFTEAFF.

This clone was recorded once. The chain joins TRBV7-9 to TRBJ2-7, with D perhaps given as TRBD1 or TRBD2 (5 bases each). This CDR3 is 17 amino acids long. The V gene lost 2 bases and the J gene lost 0 bases, with 17 bases spanning the gap. Germline values: CDR1 SEHNR, CDR2 FQNEAQ (reference sequence). DNA for the CDR3: TGTGCCAGCAGCTTACTCCTTCGGGACGGAAGCTCCTACGAGCAGTACTTC. Amino acids: CASSLLLRDGSSYEQYF.

J is TRBJ2-2 and V is TRBV15; weak D call: TRBD2 (6 bases). With 3 bases removed from V and 6 bases from J, the gap between germline ends came to 14 bases. Germline CDR1 reads LNHNV; CDR2 reads YYDKDF (reference sequence). The CDR3 loop spans 15 amino acids. The CDR3 spells CATSRDPGGSGELFF. The CDR3 coding sequence is TGTGCCACCAGCAGGGACCCTGGGGGGTCCGGGGAGCTGTTTTTT.

The chain links TRBV6-4 to TRBJ2-2; no definite D call. The length of the CDR3 is 15 residues. Trimming took off 3 bases at V and 7 bases at J, with 15 bases between the two ends. The germline CDR1 and CDR2 sequences are MRHNA and SNTAGT. DNA of the CDR3: TGTGCCAGCAGTGAACGATTGGAGACCGACGGGGAGCTGTTTTTT. It is translated as CASSERLETDGELFF.

The chain combines TRBV5-1 with TRBJ2-4, with 9 bases lining up with TRBD1. V gave up 4 bases and J gave up 7 bases; unmatched junction bases: 3. CDR1 SGHRS and CDR2 YFSETQ come from the germline V gene. This CDR3 has 13 amino acids. DNA for the CDR3: TGCGCCAGCAGCCCCGGACAGGGGAACATTCAGTACTTC. It translates to CASSPGQGNIQYF.

This clone showed up just once. This chain uses TRBV5-8 with TRBJ1-2, with no clear D. The germline gives CDR1 SGHTS, CDR2 YDEGEE. Trimming cost V 4 bases and J 7 bases, with 14 bases left between them. The CDR3 covers 13 residues. Here the CDR3 DNA reads TGTGCCAGCAGCCCGTTATTACGGGTTGGCTACACCTTC. It is translated as CASSPLLRVGYTF.

The CDR3 spells CASSSLVVNTEAFF. In DNA form, the CDR3 reads TGTGCCAGCAGCTCACTTGTAGTGAACACTGAAGCTTTCTTT. The chain carries TRBV13 and TRBJ1-1; D gene uncertain. Looked up from germline, CDR1 is PRHDT and CDR2 is FYEKMQ (reference sequence). The CDR3 has 14 residues. The V and J ends lost 4 bases and 0 bases respectively, with 9 bases between them.

The CDR3 DNA reads TGTGCCAGCAGGGGACAGTTACTCTCTGGAAACACCATATATTTT. The encoded protein is CASRGQLLSGNTIYF. This chain joins TRBV6-6 and TRBJ1-3; 7 nucleotides match TRBD1. The V gene end was trimmed by 6 bases and the J gene end by 0 bases; junction bases not matched to a gene: 5. Germline V gives CDR1 MNHNY, CDR2 SVGAGI (reference sequence). The CDR3 runs 15 residues.

The CDR3 is CASSVSRGGAIEQFF. The CDR3 region has the DNA TGTGCCAGCAGCGTATCGCGCGGGGGGGCTATTGAGCAGTTCTTC. The chain employs TRBV9 and TRBJ2-1, with TRBD2 matching over 9 bases. This CDR3 contains 15 residues. V lost 1 base to trimming and J lost 9 bases; unmatched junction nucleotides: 8. Germline V gene sequence: CDR1 SGDLS, CDR2 YYNGEE.

As concerns this clone: The sample holds other DNA sequences that translate to the same CDR3. The V and J genes are TRBV5-1 and TRBJ1-1; D remains ambiguous. The V end lost 1 base, the J end lost 1 base, and 8 bases lay between the germline ends. Germline V lookup: CDR1 SGHRS, CDR2 YFSETQ. This CDR3 contains 14 residues. The CDR3: CASSLTPSNTEAFF. For the CDR3, the DNA is TGCGCCAGCAGCTTGACCCCGTCGAACACTGAAGCTTTCTTT. Full variable domain (rest looked up from reference TRBV5-1 and TRBJ1-1): KAGVTQTPRYLIKTRGQQVTLSCSPISGHRSVSWYQQTPGQGLQFLFEYFSETQRNKGNFPGRFSGRQFSNSRSEMNVSTLELGDSALYLCASSLTPSNTEAFFGQGTRLTVV.

A note on this clone: The sample contains more than one DNA sequence encoding this CDR3. The chain is built from TRBV5-1 and TRBJ2-5; a possible D gene is TRBD1 (6 bases). This CDR3 contains 14 residues. CDR1 and CDR2 (germline): SGHRS, YFSETQ. Trimming removed 0 bases from V and 2 bases from J, with 8 bases in between. CDR3 in amino acids: CASSLGGTQETQYF. CDR3 nucleotide sequence: TGCGCCAGCAGCTTGGGGGGGACACAAGAGACCCAGTACTTC.

This chain connects TRBV29-1 to TRBJ2-7; maybe TRBD2 (6 bases). The germline V gene has CDR1 SQVTM and CDR2 ANQGSEA. V was shortened by 0 bases and J by 4 bases, with 19 bases between the two germline ends. The CDR3 covers 16 residues. The CDR3 spells CSVEDHFVGGAYEQYF. CDR3 nucleotide sequence: TGCAGCGTTGAAGATCATTTCGTGGGAGGAGCTTACGAGCAGTACTTC.

The J gene is TRBJ1-5, the V gene TRBV6-1, with D hard to call. The CDR3 contains 8 residues. The V end was cut by 7 bases, the J end by 14 bases, with 6 bases between. Per the germline V gene, CDR1 is MNHNS and CDR2 is SASEGT. DNA of the CDR3: TGTGCCAGCATCCCCGAGCATTTT. Translated: CASIPEHF.

As DNA, the CDR3 is TGTGCCAGCAGTCTGCCAACAGGCTACTACTATGGCTACACCTTC. Translated, it gives CASSLPTGYYYGYTF. The V and J genes are TRBV2 and TRBJ1-2; weak D call: TRBD1 (5 bases). Trimming cost V 5 bases and J 3 bases, with 16 bases left between them. The CDR3 is 15 amino acids. CDR1 and CDR2 (germline): SNHLY, FYNNEI.

The chain is built from TRBV21-1 and TRBJ2-3; the D segment call TRBD2 is taken from the table without a DNA check. TRBV21-1 is flagged as a pseudogene. The CDR3 is made up of 15 amino acids. The CDR3 DNA reads as TGTGCCAGCAGCACAAGTTGGGACTTCACAGATACGCAGTATTTT. This encodes CASSTSWDFTDTQYF.